Each of the 4 T cell receptor beta chains below was sequenced from the same sample in a study of OX40 agonist ivuxolimab in advanced cancers. Sequencing used immunoSEQ multiplex PCR; TCRdb keeps in-frame clones, though not all of them. In the table there are about 85,000 clones, 80% to 90% of which are singletons. Sequences were derived from CD4+ or CD8+ T cells sorted from blood, sampled in a trial of the OX40 agonist ivuxolimab. Source of these receptors: an adult with an advanced solid tumor such as melanoma, head and neck, liver or kidney cancer.

The chain combines TRBV28 with TRBJ1-1; D unclear. CDR3 length: 15 amino acids. Deletions cut 2 bases from V and 0 bases from J, with 10 bases between. In germline, CDR1 is MDHEN, CDR2 SYDVKM. The CDR3 DNA is TGTGCCAGCAGTTTACCTCAAGCAATGAACACTGAAGCTTTCTTT. Its protein product is CASSLPQAMNTEAFF.

The chain links TRBV19 to TRBJ2-5, with 11 bases that match TRBD2. After removal of 10 bases from V and 5 bases from J, the junction contained 9 bases not matched to a gene. CDR1 is LNHDA, CDR2 SQIVND, per germline (reference sequence). The CDR3 covers 14 residues. CDR3 protein: CATGGLAVGETQYF. Here the CDR3 DNA reads TGTGCCACTGGGGGACTAGCGGTTGGGGAGACCCAGTACTTC.

This clone occurred a few times. V gene TRBV7-9 combines with J gene TRBJ2-3; D not resolved. This CDR3 is built from 14 residues. Trimming removed 1 base from V and 1 base from J, with 6 bases in between. Germline assignment: CDR1 SEHNR and CDR2 FQNEAQ (reference sequence). The CDR3 region has the DNA TGTGCCAGCAGCTTAGGACTTCGCACAGATACGCAGTATTTT. Encoded protein: CASSLGLRTDTQYF. The full variable domain, completed using reference TRBV7-9 and TRBJ2-3, is DTGVSQNPRHKITKRGQNVTFRCDPISEHNRLYWYRQTLGQGPEFLTYFQNEAQLEKSRLLSDRFSAERPKGSFSTLEIQRTEQGDSAMYLCASSLGLRTDTQYFGPGTRLTVL.

The chain uses TRBV28 and TRBJ2-1; D might be TRBD2 (6 bases). V was shortened by 3 bases and J by 6 bases, with 24 bases between the two germline ends. Germline assignment: CDR1 MDHEN and CDR2 SYDVKM. The CDR3 totals 18 residues. CDR3 sequence reads: CASSFPYHGTPNPNEQFF. CDR3 in DNA: TGTGCCAGCAGTTTCCCATACCACGGGACTCCAAACCCCAATGAGCAGTTCTTC.